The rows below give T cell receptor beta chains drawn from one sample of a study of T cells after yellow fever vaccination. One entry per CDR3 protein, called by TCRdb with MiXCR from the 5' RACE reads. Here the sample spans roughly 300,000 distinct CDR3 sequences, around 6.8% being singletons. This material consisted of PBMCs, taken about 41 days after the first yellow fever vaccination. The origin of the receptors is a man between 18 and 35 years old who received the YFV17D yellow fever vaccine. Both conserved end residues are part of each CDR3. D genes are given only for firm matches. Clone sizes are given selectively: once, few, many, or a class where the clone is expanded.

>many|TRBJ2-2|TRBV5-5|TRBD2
TGTGCCAGCAGCGGCCTAGCGGCAAACACCGGGGAGCTGTTTTTT
CASSGLAANTGELFF
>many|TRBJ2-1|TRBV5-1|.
TGCGCCAGCAGCTTGGCCGTCGCTGCCTATGAGCAGTTCTTC
CASSLAVAAYEQFF
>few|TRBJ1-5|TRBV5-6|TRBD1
TGTGCCAGCAGTTTCACGACAGGGGGCGGCAATCAGCCCCAGCATTTT
CASSFTTGGGNQPQHF
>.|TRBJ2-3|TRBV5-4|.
TGTGCCAGCGGCCAGGGCACAGATACGCAGTATTTT
CASGQGTDTQYF
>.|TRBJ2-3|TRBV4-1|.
TGCGCCAGCGGACCAGGGGACGAGTCAGATACGCAGTATTTT
CASGPGDESDTQYF
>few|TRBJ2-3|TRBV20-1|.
TGCAGTGCTACCCCCGGCCGGGGATCAGATACGCAGTATTTT
CSATPGRGSDTQYF
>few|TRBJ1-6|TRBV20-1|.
TGCAGTGCTAGAGAACCCCGGGGGACTTCACCCCTCCACTTT
CSAREPRGTSPLHF
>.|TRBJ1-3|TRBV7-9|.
TGTGCCAGCAGCTCTCCCTGGGTCGGTGACTCTGGAAACACCATATATTTT
CASSSPWVGDSGNTIYF
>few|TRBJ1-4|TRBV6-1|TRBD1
TGTGCCAGCGGGGGACAGTCTAATGAAAAACTGTTTTTT
CASGGQSNEKLFF
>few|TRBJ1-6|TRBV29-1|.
TGCAGCGTCCTTACAGGGTTTAATTCACCCCTCCACTTT
CSVLTGFNSPLHF
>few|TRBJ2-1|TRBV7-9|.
TGTGCCAGCAGCTTAGGAGTCGGAGGACCTGCCTCTGAGCAGTTCTTC
CASSLGVGGPASEQFF
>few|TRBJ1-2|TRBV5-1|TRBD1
TGCGCCAGCAGCTGGACAGGGAATGAAGTCTATGGCTACACCTTC
CASSWTGNEVYGYTF
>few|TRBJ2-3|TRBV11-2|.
TGTGCCAGCAGCTTGACACCTAGCACAGATACGCAGTATTTT
CASSLTPSTDTQYF
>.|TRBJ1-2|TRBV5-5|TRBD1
TGTGCCAGCAGCGGAACAGGGGGAGATGGCTACACCTTC
CASSGTGGDGYTF
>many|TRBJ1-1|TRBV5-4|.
TGTGCCAGCAGCAACTACAGGGAGGGAGCTTTCTTT
CASSNYREGAFF
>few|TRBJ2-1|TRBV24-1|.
TGTGCCACCAGTGAGGGATACAATGAGCAGTTCTTC
CATSEGYNEQFF
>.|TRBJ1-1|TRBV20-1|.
TGCAGTGTATACGGGCCGAACACTGAAGCTTTCTTT
CSVYGPNTEAFF
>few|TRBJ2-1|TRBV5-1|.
TGCGCCAGCAGCTTGCTCCTCAATGAGCAGTTCTTC
CASSLLLNEQFF
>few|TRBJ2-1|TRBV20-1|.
TGCAGTGCAGTTCAGGGTGTGGGGTCCTACAATGAGCAGTTCTTC
CSAVQGVGSYNEQFF
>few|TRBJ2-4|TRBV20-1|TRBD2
TGCAGTGCCAGTAGCGGGGGAGCCAAAAACATTCAGTACTTC
CSASSGGAKNIQYF
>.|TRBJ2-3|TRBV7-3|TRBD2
TGTGCCAGCAGCTTGACCACTTGGACTAGCGGGGGGCCAGATACGCAGTATTTT
CASSLTTWTSGGPDTQYF
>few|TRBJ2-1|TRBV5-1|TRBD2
TGCGCCAGCAGCTTGGCCGCTAGAGCGGGGGTTCTAGTTGAGCAGTTCTTC
CASSLAARAGVLVEQFF
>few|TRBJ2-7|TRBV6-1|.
TGTGCCAGCAGTCGATCGGAAGACGGCGCCTACGAGCAGTACTTC
CASSRSEDGAYEQYF
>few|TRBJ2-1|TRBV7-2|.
TGTGCCAGCAGCTTAGCTAACCCGCAGTTCTTC
CASSLANPQFF
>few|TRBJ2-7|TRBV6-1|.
TGTGCCAGCAGTGTTCGCCCTCCTACCTACGAGCAGTACTTC
CASSVRPPTYEQYF
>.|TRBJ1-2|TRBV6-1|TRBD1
TGTGCCAGCAGGGAACTAGCAGGGGGAAATGGCTACACCTTC
CASRELAGGNGYTF
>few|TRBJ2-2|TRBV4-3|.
TGCGCCAGCAGCCAAGAGACGACTTTGTCGAACACCGGGGAGCTGTTTTTT
CASSQETTLSNTGELFF
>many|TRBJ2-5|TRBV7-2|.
TGTGCCAGCAGCTTCTTTACGCAAGAGACCCAGTACTTC
CASSFFTQETQYF
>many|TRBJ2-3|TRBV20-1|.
TGCAGTCCCGGACAGATGCCAGATACGCAGTATTTT
CSPGQMPDTQYF
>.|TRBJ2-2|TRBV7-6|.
TGTGCCAGCAGCTTAGGGGCCGGACTACTGAACACCGGGGAGCTGTTTTTT
CASSLGAGLLNTGELFF
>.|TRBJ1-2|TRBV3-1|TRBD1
TGTGCCAGCAGCTTGGGGACAGGGGCGTTTGGCTACACCTTC
CASSLGTGAFGYTF
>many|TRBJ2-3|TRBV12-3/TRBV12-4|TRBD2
TGTGCCAGCAGATTAGCGGGTGGGGTCACAGATACGCAGTATTTT
CASRLAGGVTDTQYF
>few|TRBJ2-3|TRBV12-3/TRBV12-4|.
TGTGCCAGCAAACTAGGGCGGTTTGATACGCAGTATTTT
CASKLGRFDTQYF
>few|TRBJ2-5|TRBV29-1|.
TGCAGCGTTGGGCTTGAGACCCAGTACTTC
CSVGLETQYF
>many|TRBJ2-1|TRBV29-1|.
TGCAGTGTGGGGTACAATGAGCAGTTCTTC
CSVGYNEQFF
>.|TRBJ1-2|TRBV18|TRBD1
TGTGCCAGCTCACCACAGGGACAGGGGGACGGCTACACCTTC
CASSPQGQGDGYTF
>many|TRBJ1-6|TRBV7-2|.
TGTGCCAGCAGCTTCGGACCAAATTCACCCCTCCACTTT
CASSFGPNSPLHF
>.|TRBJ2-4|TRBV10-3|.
TGTGCCTCTGGGGGGGCCGAGCATAAAAACATTCAGTACTTC
CASGGAEHKNIQYF
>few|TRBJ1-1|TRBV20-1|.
TGCAGTGCTCCTGCCGTCCTAGGGCAGAACACTGAAGCTTTCTTT
CSAPAVLGQNTEAFF
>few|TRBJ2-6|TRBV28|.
TGTGCCAGCAGGGGGATCGGGGCCAACGTCCTGACTTTC
CASRGIGANVLTF
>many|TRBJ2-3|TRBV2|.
TGTGCCAGCATTAGGCCCAGGGCAGATACGCAGTATTTT
CASIRPRADTQYF
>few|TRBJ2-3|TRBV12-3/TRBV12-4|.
TGTGCCAGCAGTTTTGAGTCTCGAGGACCTTTAAGGGATACGCAGTATTTT
CASSFESRGPLRDTQYF
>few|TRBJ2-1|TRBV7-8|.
TGTGCCAGCAGCTTATATTTCGGAGGTGAGCAGTTCTTC
CASSLYFGGEQFF
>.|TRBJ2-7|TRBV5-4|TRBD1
TGTGCCAGCAGCCAACCGGGACAGGGGATTTACGAGCAGTACTTC
CASSQPGQGIYEQYF
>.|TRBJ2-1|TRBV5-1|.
TGCGCCAGCAGCTTGTTGGCCAGAGGCAATGAGCAGTTCTTC
CASSLLARGNEQFF
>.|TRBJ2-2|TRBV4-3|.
TGCGCCAGCAGCCAAGACGGCCCGAGGGCCGCGAACACCGGGGAGCTGTTTTTT
CASSQDGPRAANTGELFF
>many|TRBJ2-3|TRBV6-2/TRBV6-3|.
TGTGCCAGCACCGACGGGGGACAGCGCACAGATACGCAGTATTTT
CASTDGGQRTDTQYF
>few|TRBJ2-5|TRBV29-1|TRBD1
TGCAGCGTTGTCCGGGACAGGGATTGGGGAGAGACCCAGTACTTC
CSVVRDRDWGETQYF